The 20 T cell receptor beta chains below all came from one sample that was sequenced in a study of response to subunit inactivated influenza vaccine. TCRdb ran MiXCR on the RT-PCR reads and lists one entry per CDR3 protein. The data hold 600,000 to 850,000 distinct CDR3 sequences, with 14% observed a single time. Sequenced here: PBMCs from blood, sampled roughly 2 weeks before vaccination. These receptors originate from a man aged 50 to 60 who received an inactivated influenza vaccine.

The chain carries TRBV29-1 and TRBJ2-3, with D maybe TRBD1 (5 bases). Trimming left V 4 bases short and J 2 bases short, with 10 bases between. There are 13 residues in the CDR3. Germline lookup yields CDR1 SQVTM and CDR2 ANQGSEA. In DNA, the CDR3 is TGCAGCGTTGTGCAGGGAAACACAGATACGCAGTATTTT. Amino acid sequence: CSVVQGNTDTQYF.

This rearrangement joins TRBV4-1 to TRBJ1-6; D is undetermined. The CDR3 is 15 amino acids. Germline assignment: CDR1 MGHRA and CDR2 YSYEKL. The V and J ends lost 1 base and 8 bases respectively, with 12 bases between them. The CDR3 spells CASSQGDGGYSPLHF. The DNA for the CDR3 is TGCGCCAGCAGCCAAGGCGACGGCGGATATTCACCCCTCCACTTT.

This chain connects TRBV4-3 to TRBJ2-3; D might be TRBD2 (7 bases). The CDR3 runs 18 residues. V lost 1 base and J lost 1, with 18 bases in between. Germline values: CDR1 LGHNA, CDR2 YSLEER. Written as DNA, the CDR3 is TGCGCCAGCAGCCAAGCTCCTCGGGGGGCCGTGGGCACAGATACGCAGTATTTT. Translation: CASSQAPRGAVGTDTQYF.

The chain joins TRBV6-1 to TRBJ2-7; possibly TRBD2 for D (5 bases). Trimming stripped 7 bases from V and 3 bases from J, with 13 bases between. The CDR3 length is 13 residues. Germline loops: CDR1 MNHNS, CDR2 SASEGT. CDR3 residues: CASTQNRDYEQYF. The CDR3 DNA is TGTGCCAGCACCCAAAACCGGGACTACGAGCAGTACTTC.

This clonotype was observed at least ten times. J is TRBJ2-7 and V is TRBV5-1; D possibly corresponds to TRBD2 (5 bases). Trimming left V 4 bases short and J 2 bases short, with 13 bases between. Germline values: CDR1 SGHRS, CDR2 YFSETQ. The CDR3 is 14 amino acids. The CDR3 protein is CASSQDSTAYEQYF. In DNA form, the CDR3 reads TGCGCCAGCAGCCAGGACTCTACCGCCTACGAGCAGTACTTC.

This clonotype was seen a few times. The chain uses TRBV29-1 and TRBJ1-1; D is ambiguous. The CDR3 has 15 amino acids. Trimming took off 3 bases at V and 3 bases at J, with 17 bases between the two ends. From germline, CDR1 is SQVTM and CDR2 ANQGSEA. Here the CDR3 reads CSVESEREMDTEAFF. CDR3 coding DNA: TGCAGCGTTGAGTCGGAACGGGAGATGGACACTGAAGCTTTCTTT.

This clonotype came up many times. The chain is built from TRBV7-9 and TRBJ2-5; 8 positions agree with TRBD1. The germline V gene has CDR1 SEHNR and CDR2 FQNEAQ (reference sequence). The CDR3 sequence is 13 residues long. The V segment lost 5 bases and the J segment 4 bases; nucleotides outside the gene matches: 3. The CDR3 loop reads CASSPRGPETQYF. The CDR3 bases are TGTGCCAGCAGCCCCAGGGGGCCAGAGACCCAGTACTTC.

This clonotype was seen only a few times. The gene calls are TRBV4-3 and TRBJ2-7; D possibly corresponds to TRBD1 (6 bases). V was cut by 0 bases and J by 3 bases, with 15 bases left in between. Germline CDR1 and CDR2: LGHNA and YSLEER. The CDR3 contains 16 residues. The DNA of the CDR3 is TGCGCCAGCAGCCAAGAGCGACAGGCGACGTACTACGAGCAGTACTTC. Translating it yields CASSQERQATYYEQYF.

This clonotype appeared many times. This chain joins TRBV20-1 and TRBJ2-5; D unclear. Germline V gives CDR1 DFQATT, CDR2 SNEGSKA (reference sequence). CDR3 length: 14 amino acids. V was cut by 7 bases and J by 5 bases, with 20 bases left in between. The CDR3 region is CSVRGEARLETQYF. The CDR3 DNA reads TGCAGTGTTCGCGGAGAGGCCAGGCTGGAGACCCAGTACTTC.

This clonotype was recorded at least ten times. The J gene is TRBJ2-7, the V gene TRBV4-3, with TRBD1 matching 9 bases. Germline CDR1 reads LGHNA; CDR2 reads YSLEER. This CDR3 has 15 amino acids. V lost 0 bases, J lost 5 bases, and 5 bases stayed unmatched. The CDR3 DNA reads TGCGCCAGCAGCCAAGAGGAGGGACAGGGCCACGAGCAGTACTTC. Amino acids: CASSQEEGQGHEQYF.

This clonotype has a handful of counts. The chain uses TRBV7-9 and TRBJ2-2; a weak D match, TRBD2 (5 bases). Germline loops: CDR1 SEHNR, CDR2 FQNEAQ (reference sequence). Trimming stripped 7 bases from V and 1 base from J, with 16 bases between. CDR3 length: 16 residues. CDR3 in DNA: TGTGCCAGCAACATCGAACGGGGTGGGAACACCGGGGAGCTGTTTTTT. Translating it yields CASNIERGGNTGELFF.

The V call is TRBV28, the J call TRBJ2-7, with unresolved D. CDR1 and CDR2 from the germline V gene are MDHEN and SYDVKM. The V gene lost 6 bases and the J gene lost 0 bases, with 6 bases spanning the gap. The length of the CDR3 is 12 residues. The CDR3 region is CASSGFSYEQYF. Here the CDR3 DNA reads TGTGCCAGCAGCGGGTTCTCCTACGAGCAGTACTTC.

The sample holds a few counts of this clonotype. The chain joins TRBV4-3 to TRBJ2-1; a weak D match, TRBD2 (5 bases). The germline gives CDR1 LGHNA, CDR2 YSLEER. The CDR3 has 15 residues. V lost 0 bases and J 6 bases, leaving 12 bases between the germline ends. This CDR3 reads CASSQEGLALNEQFF. CDR3 sequence (DNA): TGCGCCAGCAGCCAAGAAGGCCTAGCCCTCAATGAGCAGTTCTTC.

The rearrangement links TRBV7-2 to TRBJ2-3; no reliable D call. The CDR3 is made up of 12 amino acids. Germline V lookup: CDR1 SGHTA, CDR2 FQGNSA. V lost 5 bases, J lost 4 bases, and 7 bases lay in between. The CDR3: CASSANADTQYF. DNA for the CDR3: TGTGCCAGCAGCGCAAACGCAGATACGCAGTATTTT.

This clonotype was seen only a few times. The chain combines TRBV6-2 or TRBV6-3 with TRBJ2-1, with a possible D match to TRBD1 (6 bases). The V end was cut by 6 bases, the J end by 7 bases, with 19 bases between. Germline CDR1 reads MNHEY; CDR2 reads SVGEGT. This CDR3 spans 15 amino acids. As DNA, the CDR3 is TGTGCCAGCAGACGATCCCGGGACACTGGGAATGAGCAGTTCTTC. This gives the protein CASRRSRDTGNEQFF.

This chain links TRBV5-1 with TRBJ1-4; D is perhaps TRBD1 (5 bases). The CDR3 spans 16 residues. Trimming left V 3 bases short and J 1 base short, with 13 bases between. CDR1 and CDR2 from the germline V gene are SGHRS and YFSETQ. DNA of the CDR3: TGCGCCAGCAGCTCCGGACAAGACGGAACTAATGAAAAACTGTTTTTT. This translates into CASSSGQDGTNEKLFF.

A few counts support this clonotype. This chain links TRBV5-1 with TRBJ2-3, with 10 bases identical to TRBD2. The junction had 12 bases not matched to a gene; V was cut back by 5 bases and J by 6 bases. CDR3 length: 16 amino acids. Germline V gives CDR1 SGHRS, CDR2 YFSETQ. In nucleotides, the CDR3 is TGCGCCAGCAGTAAACCACCGGGACTAGCGACCGATACGCAGTATTTT. Translation gives CASSKPPGLATDTQYF.

Many counts were recorded for this clonotype. This sequence joins TRBV6-1 and TRBJ2-1; D call uncertain. The CDR3 spans 13 residues. The V gene lost 6 bases and the J gene lost 2 bases, with 8 bases spanning the gap. CDR1 is MNHNS and CDR2 is SASEGT in the germline V gene. The CDR3 coding sequence is TGTGCCAGCAGAGAGATCACCTACAATGAGCAGTTCTTC. Protein product: CASREITYNEQFF.

V usage is TRBV5-1 and J usage is TRBJ2-5, with 9 bases fitting TRBD2. The CDR3 is made up of 15 amino acids. Germline-derived CDR1 and CDR2 are SGHRS and YFSETQ. V trimming: 0 bases; J trimming: 1 base; junction bases outside the gene matches: 1. This chain's CDR3 is CASSLGGRGQETQYF. CDR3 DNA: TGCGCCAGCAGCTTGGGCGGGAGGGGCCAAGAGACCCAGTACTTC.

This clonotype was recorded a few times. V usage is TRBV12-3 or TRBV12-4 and J usage is TRBJ2-7; 9 bases match TRBD1. V lost 0 bases and J lost 1; bases outside the gene matches: 4. The CDR3 consists of 16 residues. The CDR3: CASSLAHGTGSYEQYF. CDR3 nucleotides: TGTGCCAGCAGTTTAGCGCATGGGACAGGGTCCTACGAGCAGTACTTC.